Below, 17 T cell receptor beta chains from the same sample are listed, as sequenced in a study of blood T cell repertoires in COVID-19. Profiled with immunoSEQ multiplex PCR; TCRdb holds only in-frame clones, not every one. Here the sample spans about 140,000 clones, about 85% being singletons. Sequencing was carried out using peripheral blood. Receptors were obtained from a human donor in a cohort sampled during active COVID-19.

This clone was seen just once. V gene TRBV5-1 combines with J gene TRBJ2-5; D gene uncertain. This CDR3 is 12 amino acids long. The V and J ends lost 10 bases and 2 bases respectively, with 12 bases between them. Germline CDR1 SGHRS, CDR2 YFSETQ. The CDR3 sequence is CARRQRQETQYF. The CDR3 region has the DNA TGCGCCCGGCGGCAGAGACAAGAGACCCAGTACTTC.

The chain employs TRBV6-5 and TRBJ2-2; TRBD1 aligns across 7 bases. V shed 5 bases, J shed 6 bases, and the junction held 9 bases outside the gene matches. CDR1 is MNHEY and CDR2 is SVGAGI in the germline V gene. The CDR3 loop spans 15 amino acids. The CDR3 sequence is CASSIRYQGAGELFF. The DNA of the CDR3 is TGTGCCAGCAGTATAAGATATCAGGGGGCCGGGGAGCTGTTTTTT.

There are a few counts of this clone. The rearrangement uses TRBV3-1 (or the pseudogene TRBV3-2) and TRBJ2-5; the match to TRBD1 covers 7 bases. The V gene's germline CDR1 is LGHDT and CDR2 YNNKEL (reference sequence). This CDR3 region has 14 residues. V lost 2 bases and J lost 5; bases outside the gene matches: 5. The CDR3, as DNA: TGTGCCAGCAGCCAACTTTCAGGGGGTGAGACCCAGTACTTC. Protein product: CASSQLSGGETQYF.

In nucleotides, the CDR3 is TGTGCCAGCAGCGCGATTGAAACCGGGGACACTGAAGCTTTCTTT. It specifies CASSAIETGDTEAFF. The chain recombines TRBV9 with TRBJ1-1; D ambiguous. V lost 3 bases and J lost 3, with 15 bases in between. CDR3 size: 15 residues. Germline CDR1 reads SGDLS; CDR2 reads YYNGEE.

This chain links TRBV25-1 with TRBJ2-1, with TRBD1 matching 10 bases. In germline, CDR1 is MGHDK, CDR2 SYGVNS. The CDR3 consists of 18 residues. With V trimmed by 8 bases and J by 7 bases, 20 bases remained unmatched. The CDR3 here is CASGTGTGVSTETNEQFF. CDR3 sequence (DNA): TGTGCCAGCGGAACCGGGACAGGGGTCTCTACGGAAACGAATGAGCAGTTCTTC.

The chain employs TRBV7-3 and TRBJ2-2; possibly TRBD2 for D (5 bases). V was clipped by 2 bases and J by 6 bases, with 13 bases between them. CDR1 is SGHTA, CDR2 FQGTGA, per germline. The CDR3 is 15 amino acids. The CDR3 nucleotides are TGTGCCAGCAGCTTAGGTCTAGCTGGCGCCGGGGAGCTGTTTTTT. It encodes CASSLGLAGAGELFF.

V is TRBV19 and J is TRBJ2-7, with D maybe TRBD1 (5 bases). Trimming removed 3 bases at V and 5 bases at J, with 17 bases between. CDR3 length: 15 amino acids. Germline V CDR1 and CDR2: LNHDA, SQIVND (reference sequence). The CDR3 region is CASSMPQQGGHEQYF. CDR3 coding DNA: TGTGCCAGTAGTATGCCCCAGCAGGGCGGCCACGAGCAGTACTTC.

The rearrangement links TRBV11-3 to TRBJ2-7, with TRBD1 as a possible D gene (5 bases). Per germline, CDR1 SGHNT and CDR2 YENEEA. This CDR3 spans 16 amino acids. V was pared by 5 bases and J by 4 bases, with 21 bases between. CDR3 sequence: CASSPLGPYRGYEQYF. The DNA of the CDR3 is TGTGCCAGCAGCCCTCTAGGGCCCTATAGGGGATACGAGCAGTACTTC. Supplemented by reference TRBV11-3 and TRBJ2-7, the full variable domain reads EAGVVQSPRYKIIEKKQPVAFWCNPISGHNTLYWYLQNLGQGPELLIRYENEEAVDDSQLPKDRFSAERLKGVDSTLKIQPAELGDSAVYLCASSPLGPYRGYEQYFGPGTRLTVT.

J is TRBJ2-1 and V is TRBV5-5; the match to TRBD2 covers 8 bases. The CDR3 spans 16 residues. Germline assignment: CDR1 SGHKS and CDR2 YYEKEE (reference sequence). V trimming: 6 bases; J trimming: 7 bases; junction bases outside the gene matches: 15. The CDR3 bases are TGTGCCAGCACGCTGACTCGGGGACTAGAGTGGAATGAGCAGTTCTTC. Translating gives CASTLTRGLEWNEQFF.

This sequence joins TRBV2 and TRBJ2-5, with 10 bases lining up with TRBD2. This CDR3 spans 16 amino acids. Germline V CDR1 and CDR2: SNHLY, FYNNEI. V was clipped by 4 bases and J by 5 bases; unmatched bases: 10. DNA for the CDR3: TGTGCCAGCAGTGGACGGCTAGCGGGAGTCGGGGAGACCCAGTACTTC. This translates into CASSGRLAGVGETQYF.

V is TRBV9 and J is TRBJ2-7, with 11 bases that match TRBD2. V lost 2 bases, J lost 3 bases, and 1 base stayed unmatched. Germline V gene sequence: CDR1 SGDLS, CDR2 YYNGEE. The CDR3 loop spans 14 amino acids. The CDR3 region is CASSVTSGSYEQYF. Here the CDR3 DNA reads TGTGCCAGCAGCGTCACTAGCGGGAGCTACGAGCAGTACTTC. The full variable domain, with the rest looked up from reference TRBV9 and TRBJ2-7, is DSGVTQTPKHLITATGQRVTLRCSPRSGDLSVYWYQQSLDQGLQFLIQYYNGEERAKGNILERFSAQQFPDLHSELNLSSLELGDSALYFCASSVTSGSYEQYFGPGTRLTVT.

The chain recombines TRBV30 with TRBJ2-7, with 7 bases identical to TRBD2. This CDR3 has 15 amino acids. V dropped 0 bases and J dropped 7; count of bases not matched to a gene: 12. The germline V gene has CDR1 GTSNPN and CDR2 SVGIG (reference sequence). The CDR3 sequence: CAWSVLRGRGTEQYF. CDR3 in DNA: TGTGCCTGGAGTGTACTAAGAGGGAGGGGTACGGAGCAGTACTTC.

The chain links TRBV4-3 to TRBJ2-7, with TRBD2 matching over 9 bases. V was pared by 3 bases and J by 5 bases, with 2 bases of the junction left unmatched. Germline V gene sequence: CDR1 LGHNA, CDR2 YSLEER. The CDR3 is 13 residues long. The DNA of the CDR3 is TGCGCCAGCAGCCAGATAGCGGGAGACGAGCAGTACTTC. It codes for CASSQIAGDEQYF.

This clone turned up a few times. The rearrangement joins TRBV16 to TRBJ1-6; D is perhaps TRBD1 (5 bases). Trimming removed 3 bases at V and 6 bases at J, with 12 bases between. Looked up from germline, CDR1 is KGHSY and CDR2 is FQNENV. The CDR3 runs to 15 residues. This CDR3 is CASSQRQPTNSPLHF. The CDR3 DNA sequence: TGTGCCAGCAGCCAGAGACAGCCTACTAATTCACCCCTCCACTTT.

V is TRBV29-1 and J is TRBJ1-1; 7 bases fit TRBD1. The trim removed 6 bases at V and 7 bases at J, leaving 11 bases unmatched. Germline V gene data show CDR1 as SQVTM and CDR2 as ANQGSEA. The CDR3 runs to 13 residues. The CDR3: CSVLRQGVGEAFF. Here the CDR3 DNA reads TGCAGCGTCCTCCGACAGGGCGTCGGTGAAGCTTTCTTT.

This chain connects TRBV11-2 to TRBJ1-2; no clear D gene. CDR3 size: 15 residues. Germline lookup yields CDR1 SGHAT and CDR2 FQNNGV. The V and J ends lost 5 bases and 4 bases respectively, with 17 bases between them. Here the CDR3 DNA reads TGTGCCAGCAGCCTCCACCTCAGCGGCATCTATGGCTACACCTTC. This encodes CASSLHLSGIYGYTF.

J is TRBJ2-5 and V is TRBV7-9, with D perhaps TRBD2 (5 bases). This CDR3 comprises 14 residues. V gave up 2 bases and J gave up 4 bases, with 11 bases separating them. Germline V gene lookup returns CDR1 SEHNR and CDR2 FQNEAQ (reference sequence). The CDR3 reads CASSLRSSGETQYF. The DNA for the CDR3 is TGTGCCAGCAGCTTAAGGTCCAGCGGAGAGACCCAGTACTTC.